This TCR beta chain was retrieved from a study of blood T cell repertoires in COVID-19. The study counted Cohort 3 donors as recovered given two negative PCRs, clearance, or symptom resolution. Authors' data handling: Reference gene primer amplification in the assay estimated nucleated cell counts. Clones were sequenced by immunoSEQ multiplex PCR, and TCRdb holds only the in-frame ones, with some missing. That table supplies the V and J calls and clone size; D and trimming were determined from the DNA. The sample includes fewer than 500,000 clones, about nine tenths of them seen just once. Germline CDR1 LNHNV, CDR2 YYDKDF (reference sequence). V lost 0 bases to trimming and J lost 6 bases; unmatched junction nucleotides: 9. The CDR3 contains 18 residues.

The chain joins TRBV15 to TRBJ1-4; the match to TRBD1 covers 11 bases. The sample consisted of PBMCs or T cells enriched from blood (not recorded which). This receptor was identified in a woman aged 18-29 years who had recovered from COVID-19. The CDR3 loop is CATSRDPPGDRGYEKLFF. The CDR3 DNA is TGTGCCACCAGCAGAGACCCTCCGGGGGACAGGGGGTATGAAAAACTGTTTTTT.